The clone carrying this TCR beta chain has more than one count but fewer than ten. As yet, its antigen is unknown. Germline V gives CDR1 MNHEY, CDR2 SMNVEV (reference sequence). The CDR3 sequence is 11 residues long. The V gene lost 6 bases and the J gene lost 7 bases, with 9 bases spanning the gap. In terms of origin and age, donors were healthy Caucasian individuals from Russia aged about 6 to 100. The data originate from a study of blood T cells in healthy people across ages. Regarding the study as a whole: The authors considered diversity estimates from one million T cells to be underestimates. Unsorted PBMC input precluded a conclusive naive versus antigen-experienced comparison. Both higher diversity and more naive CD4+ cells marked long-lived donors when set against aged donors.

Combining a sample-barcoded 5' primer with a J-beta primer mix, a second PCR ran for 7 to 11 cycles. TCRdb re-called the 5' RACE reads through MiXCR, storing one row per CDR3 protein. Of hundreds of thousands of distinct CDR3 sequences in the sample, roughly 49% were seen once. The rearrangement joins TRBV27 to TRBJ2-5; D is unresolved. This sequence was found in a woman aged 55-75 years in good health. The material sequenced was blood. The CDR3 sequence is CASREAGTQYF. The DNA of the CDR3 is TGTGCCAGCAGGGAAGCCGGGACCCAGTACTTC.